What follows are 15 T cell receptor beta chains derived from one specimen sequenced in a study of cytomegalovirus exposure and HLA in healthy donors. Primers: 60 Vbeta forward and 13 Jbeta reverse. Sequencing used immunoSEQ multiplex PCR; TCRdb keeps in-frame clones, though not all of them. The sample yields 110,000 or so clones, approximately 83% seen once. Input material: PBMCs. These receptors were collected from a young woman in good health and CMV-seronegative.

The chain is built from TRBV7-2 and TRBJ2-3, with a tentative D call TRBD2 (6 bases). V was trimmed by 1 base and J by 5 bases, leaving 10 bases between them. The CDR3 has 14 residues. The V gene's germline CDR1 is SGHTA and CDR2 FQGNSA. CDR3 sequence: CASSLVIGGDTQYF. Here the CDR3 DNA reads TGTGCCAGCAGCTTAGTTATCGGGGGAGATACGCAGTATTTT. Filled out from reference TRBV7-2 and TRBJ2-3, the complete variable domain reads GAGVSQSPSNKVTEKGKDVELRCDPISGHTALYWYRQSLGQGLEFLIYFQGNSAPDKSGLPSDRFSAERTGGSVSTLTIQRTQQEDSAVYLCASSLVIGGDTQYFGPGTRLTVL.

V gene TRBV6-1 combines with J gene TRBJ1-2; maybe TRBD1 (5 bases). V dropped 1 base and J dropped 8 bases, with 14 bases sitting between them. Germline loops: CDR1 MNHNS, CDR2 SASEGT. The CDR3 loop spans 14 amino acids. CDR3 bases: TGTGCCAGCAGTGAAGTTTACGGGGGAAGGGGCTACACCTTC. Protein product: CASSEVYGGRGYTF.

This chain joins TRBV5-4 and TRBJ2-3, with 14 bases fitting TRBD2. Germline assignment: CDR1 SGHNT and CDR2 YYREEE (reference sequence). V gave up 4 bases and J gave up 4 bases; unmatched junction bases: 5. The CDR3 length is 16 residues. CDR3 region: CASSRGTSGGADTQYF. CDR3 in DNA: TGTGCCAGCAGCCGTGGGACTAGCGGGGGAGCAGATACGCAGTATTTT.

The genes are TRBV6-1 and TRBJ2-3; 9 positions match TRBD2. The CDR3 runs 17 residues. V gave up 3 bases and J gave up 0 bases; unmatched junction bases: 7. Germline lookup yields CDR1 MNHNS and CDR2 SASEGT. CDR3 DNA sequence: TGTGCCAGCAGTGAGGACCTAGCGGGGCTAAGCACAGATACGCAGTATTTT. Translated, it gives CASSEDLAGLSTDTQYF.

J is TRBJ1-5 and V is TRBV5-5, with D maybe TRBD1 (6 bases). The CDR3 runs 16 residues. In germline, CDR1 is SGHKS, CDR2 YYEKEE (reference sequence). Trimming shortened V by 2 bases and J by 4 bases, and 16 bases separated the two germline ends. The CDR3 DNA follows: TGTGCCAGCAGCTTACAGGGTTTGGCCCTAAATCAGCCCCAGCATTTT. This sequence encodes CASSLQGLALNQPQHF.

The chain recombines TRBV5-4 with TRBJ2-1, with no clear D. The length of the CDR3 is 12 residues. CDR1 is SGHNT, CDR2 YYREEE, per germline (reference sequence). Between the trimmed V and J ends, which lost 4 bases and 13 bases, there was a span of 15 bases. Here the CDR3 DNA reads TGTGCCAGCAGCGGAGATTGGAGCCTCCAGTTCTTC. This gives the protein CASSGDWSLQFF.

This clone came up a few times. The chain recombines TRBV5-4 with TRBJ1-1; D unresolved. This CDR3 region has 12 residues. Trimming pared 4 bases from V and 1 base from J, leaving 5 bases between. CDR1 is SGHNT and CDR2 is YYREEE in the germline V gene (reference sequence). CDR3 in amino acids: CASSGRNTEAFF. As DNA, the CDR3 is TGTGCCAGCAGCGGGCGGAACACTGAAGCTTTCTTT.

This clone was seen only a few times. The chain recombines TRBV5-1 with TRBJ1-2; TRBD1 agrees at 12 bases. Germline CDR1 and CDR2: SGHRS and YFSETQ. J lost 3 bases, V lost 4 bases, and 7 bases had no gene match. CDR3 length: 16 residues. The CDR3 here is CASSGGTGGVDYGYTF. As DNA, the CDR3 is TGCGCCAGCAGCGGAGGGACAGGGGGCGTAGACTATGGCTACACCTTC.

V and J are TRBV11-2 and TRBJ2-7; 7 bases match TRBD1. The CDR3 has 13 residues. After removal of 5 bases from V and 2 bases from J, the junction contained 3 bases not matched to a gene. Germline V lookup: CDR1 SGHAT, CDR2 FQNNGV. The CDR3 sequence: CASSRTGPYEQYF. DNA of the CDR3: TGTGCCAGCAGCCGGACAGGACCCTACGAGCAGTACTTC.

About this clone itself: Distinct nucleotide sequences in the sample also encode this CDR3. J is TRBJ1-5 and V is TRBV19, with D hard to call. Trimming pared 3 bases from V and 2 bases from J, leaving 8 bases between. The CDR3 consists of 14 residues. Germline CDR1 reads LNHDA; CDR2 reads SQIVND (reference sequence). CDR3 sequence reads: CASSITGGNQPQHF. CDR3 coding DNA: TGTGCCAGTAGTATTACCGGGGGCAATCAGCCCCAGCATTTT.

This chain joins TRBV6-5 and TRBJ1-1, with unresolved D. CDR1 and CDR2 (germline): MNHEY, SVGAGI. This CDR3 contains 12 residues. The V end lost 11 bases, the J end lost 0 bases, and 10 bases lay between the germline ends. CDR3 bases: TGTGCCGCGGCCGGCGTGAACACTGAAGCTTTCTTT. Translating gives CAAAGVNTEAFF.

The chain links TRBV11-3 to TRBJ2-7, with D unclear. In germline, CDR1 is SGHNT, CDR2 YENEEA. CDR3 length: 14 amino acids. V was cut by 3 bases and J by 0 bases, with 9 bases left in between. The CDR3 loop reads CASSFGPSSYEQYV. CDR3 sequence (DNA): TGTGCCAGCAGCTTTGGCCCTAGCTCCTACGAGCAGTACGTC.

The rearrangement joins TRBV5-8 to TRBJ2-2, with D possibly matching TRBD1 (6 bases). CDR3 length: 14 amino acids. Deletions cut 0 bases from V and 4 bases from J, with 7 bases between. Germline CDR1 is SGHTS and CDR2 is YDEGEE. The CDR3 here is CASSLEGGTGELFF. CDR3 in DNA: TGTGCCAGCAGCTTGGAAGGGGGCACCGGGGAGCTGTTTTTT.

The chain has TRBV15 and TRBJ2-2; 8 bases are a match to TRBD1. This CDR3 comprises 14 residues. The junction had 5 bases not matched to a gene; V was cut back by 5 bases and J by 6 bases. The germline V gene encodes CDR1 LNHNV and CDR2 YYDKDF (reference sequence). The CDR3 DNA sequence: TGTGCCACCAGCCCGGGACAGGAGTCCGGGGAGCTGTTTTTT. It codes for CATSPGQESGELFF.

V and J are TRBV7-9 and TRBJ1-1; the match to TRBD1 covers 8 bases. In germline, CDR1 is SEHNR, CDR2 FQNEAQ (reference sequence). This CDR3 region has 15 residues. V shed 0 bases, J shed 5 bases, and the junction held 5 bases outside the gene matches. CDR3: CASSLATGGGTEAFF. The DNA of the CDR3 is TGTGCCAGCAGCTTAGCCACAGGGGGGGGAACTGAAGCTTTCTTT.